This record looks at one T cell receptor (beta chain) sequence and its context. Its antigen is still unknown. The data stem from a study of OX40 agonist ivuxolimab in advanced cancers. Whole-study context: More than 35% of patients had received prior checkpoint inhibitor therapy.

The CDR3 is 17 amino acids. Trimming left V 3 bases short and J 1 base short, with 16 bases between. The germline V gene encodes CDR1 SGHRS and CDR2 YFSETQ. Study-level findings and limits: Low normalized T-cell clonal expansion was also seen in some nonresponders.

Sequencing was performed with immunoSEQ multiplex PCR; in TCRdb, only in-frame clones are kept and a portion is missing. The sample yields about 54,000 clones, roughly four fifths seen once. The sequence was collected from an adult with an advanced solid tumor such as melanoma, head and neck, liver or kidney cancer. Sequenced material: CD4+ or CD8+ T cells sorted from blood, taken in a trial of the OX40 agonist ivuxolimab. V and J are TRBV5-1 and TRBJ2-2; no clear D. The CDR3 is CASSSPWGKENTGELFF. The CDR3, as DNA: TGCGCCAGCAGCTCCCCCTGGGGAAAGGAGAACACCGGGGAGCTGTTTTTT.